These 12 T cell receptor beta chains originate from one sample sequenced in a study of Ad26.COV2.S vaccination and SARS-CoV-2 variants. The method was immunoSEQ multiplex PCR; TCRdb's version includes in-frame clones alone and lacks a portion of them. The data hold about 440,000 clones, with around 90% observed a single time. The treatment was: roughly 19 received Ad26.COV2.S at low or high dose, single or two shots; five or six received placebo; per-sample allocation not given. At day 63 after the first vaccine or placebo injection, samples were drawn. The specimen was peripheral blood, collected in a trial of Ad26.COV2.S vaccine versus placebo. The receptors stem from a person between 18 and 60 years old who received the Ad26.COV2.S COVID-19 vaccine or a placebo.

The chain joins TRBV5-1 to TRBJ1-2; no clear D gene. V gave up 2 bases and J gave up 4 bases, with 12 bases separating them. This CDR3 comprises 14 residues. The germline V gene encodes CDR1 SGHRS and CDR2 YFSETQ. The CDR3 loop reads CASSFDGGFYGYTF. CDR3 nucleotide sequence: TGCGCCAGCAGCTTCGACGGCGGGTTCTATGGCTACACCTTC.

The chain has TRBV10-1 and TRBJ2-7; 14 nucleotides agree with TRBD2. V shed 8 bases, J shed 1 base, and the junction held 1 base outside the gene matches. CDR3 length equals 14 residues. Germline V gives CDR1 WNHNN, CDR2 SYGVQD (reference sequence). The CDR3 DNA follows: TGCGCCAGCGGGACTAGCGGGGGATCCTACGAGCAGTACTTC. It encodes CASGTSGGSYEQYF.

This clone has a handful of counts. The rearrangement uses TRBV2 and TRBJ1-1; D not certain. Germline V lookup: CDR1 SNHLY, CDR2 FYNNEI. Trimming removed 1 base at V and 8 bases at J, with 14 bases between. CDR3 size: 14 residues. This CDR3 reads CASSEGGGSIEAFF. The CDR3 DNA follows: TGTGCCAGCAGTGAAGGAGGCGGGTCGATCGAAGCTTTCTTT.

This clone was seen a single time. The J gene is TRBJ2-7, the V gene TRBV27; tentatively, D is TRBD2 (6 bases). CDR3 length: 12 residues. Germline CDR1 reads MNHEY; CDR2 reads SMNVEV (reference sequence). Deletions cut 6 bases from V and 6 bases from J, with 12 bases between. The CDR3 protein is CASRGGPVEQYF. CDR3 coding DNA: TGTGCCAGCAGGGGGGGTCCCGTCGAGCAGTACTTC.

The chain is built from TRBV5-4 and TRBJ2-1; 7 positions match TRBD1. The germline gives CDR1 SGHNT, CDR2 YYREEE (reference sequence). The J segment lost 9 bases and the V segment lost 4 bases, leaving 19 bases of the junction unmatched. The CDR3 covers 17 residues. The CDR3 protein is CASSPLRLDRDHTEQFF. In DNA form, the CDR3 reads TGTGCCAGCAGCCCCCTACGGTTAGACAGGGACCATACTGAGCAGTTCTTC.

The chain employs TRBV2 and TRBJ2-3; TRBD2 matches at 8 bases. This CDR3 is built from 13 residues. Per germline, CDR1 SNHLY and CDR2 FYNNEI. V was pared by 6 bases and J by 1 base, with 0 bases of the junction left unmatched. For the CDR3, the DNA is TGTGCCAGCAGACTAGCGGGCACAGATACGCAGTATTTT. It codes for CASRLAGTDTQYF.

This clone appeared a single time. This chain connects TRBV7-2 to TRBJ2-4; D is possibly TRBD2 (6 bases). Germline V CDR1 and CDR2: SGHTA, FQGNSA. This CDR3 has 13 residues. The V end was cut by 2 bases, the J end by 15 bases, with 17 bases between. The CDR3 reads CASSLLRAGGLYF. The DNA of the CDR3 is TGTGCCAGCAGCTTATTACGAGCCGGGGGTTTGTACTTC. Together with reference TRBV7-2 and TRBJ2-4, the CDR3 gives the full variable domain: GAGVSQSPSNKVTEKGKDVELRCDPISGHTALYWYRQSLGQGLEFLIYFQGNSAPDKSGLPSDRFSAERTGGSVSTLTIQRTQQEDSAVYLCASSLLRAGGLYFGAGTRLSVL.

The chain joins TRBV7-8 to TRBJ2-7, with D uncertain. CDR3 length equals 12 residues. Germline V gene data show CDR1 as SGHVS and CDR2 as FQNEAQ. V was cut by 8 bases and J by 0 bases, with 8 bases left in between. The CDR3 DNA follows: TGTGCCAGCGGTACATTCTCCTACGAGCAGTACTTC. As protein: CASGTFSYEQYF.

The chain joins TRBV28 to TRBJ2-1; the match to TRBD1 covers 7 bases. CDR3 size: 15 residues. From germline, CDR1 is MDHEN and CDR2 SYDVKM. The V segment lost 6 bases and the J segment 4 bases; nucleotides outside the gene matches: 9. The CDR3 nucleotides are TGTGCCAGCAGCCAAGGGGGCTTCCTATACAATGAGCAGTTCTTC. Its translation: CASSQGGFLYNEQFF.

This chain joins TRBV27 and TRBJ1-2; 9 nucleotides line up with TRBD1. CDR1 MNHEY and CDR2 SMNVEV come from the germline V gene (reference sequence). The trim removed 3 bases at V and 7 bases at J, leaving 12 bases unmatched. This CDR3 has 16 amino acids. CDR3 residues: CASSFIMGTGTGGYTF. DNA of the CDR3: TGTGCCAGCAGTTTTATCATGGGGACAGGGACAGGTGGCTACACCTTC.

J is TRBJ1-2 and V is TRBV2, with D perhaps matching TRBD1 (5 bases). From germline, CDR1 is SNHLY and CDR2 FYNNEI. The CDR3 covers 15 residues. The germline V and J ends were trimmed by 2 bases and 4 bases, with 14 bases remaining between them. This CDR3 reads CASSELAGSSYGYTF. The CDR3 DNA is TGTGCCAGCAGTGAACTAGCAGGGAGTTCCTATGGCTACACCTTC.

The rearrangement uses TRBV9 and TRBJ2-3; 10 bases match TRBD2. J gave up 1 base and V 2 bases, and 4 bases lay outside the gene matches. The germline V gene has CDR1 SGDLS and CDR2 YYNGEE. The CDR3 consists of 16 residues. The CDR3 here is CASSVFGTSGTDTQYF. Written as DNA, the CDR3 is TGTGCCAGCAGCGTGTTCGGGACTAGCGGCACAGATACGCAGTATTTT. Combining the CDR3 with reference TRBV9 and TRBJ2-3 gives the whole variable domain DSGVTQTPKHLITATGQRVTLRCSPRSGDLSVYWYQQSLDQGLQFLIQYYNGEERAKGNILERFSAQQFPDLHSELNLSSLELGDSALYFCASSVFGTSGTDTQYFGPGTRLTVL.